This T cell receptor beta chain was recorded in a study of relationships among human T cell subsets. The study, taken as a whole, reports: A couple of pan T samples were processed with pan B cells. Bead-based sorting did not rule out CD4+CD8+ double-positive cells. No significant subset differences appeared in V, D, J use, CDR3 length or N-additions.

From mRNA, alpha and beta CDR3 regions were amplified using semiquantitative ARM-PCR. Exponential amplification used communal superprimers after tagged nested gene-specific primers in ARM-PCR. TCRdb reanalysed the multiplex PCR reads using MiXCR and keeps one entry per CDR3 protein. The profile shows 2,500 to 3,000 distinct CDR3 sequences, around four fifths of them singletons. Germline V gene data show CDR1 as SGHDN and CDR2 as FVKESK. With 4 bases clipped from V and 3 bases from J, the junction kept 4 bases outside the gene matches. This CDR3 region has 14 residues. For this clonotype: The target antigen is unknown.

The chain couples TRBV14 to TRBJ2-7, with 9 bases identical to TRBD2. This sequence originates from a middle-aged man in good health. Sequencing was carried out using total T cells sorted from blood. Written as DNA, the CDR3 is TGTGCCAGCAGCCTCGGACTAGCGATCTACGAGCAGTACTTC. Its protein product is CASSLGLAIYEQYF.